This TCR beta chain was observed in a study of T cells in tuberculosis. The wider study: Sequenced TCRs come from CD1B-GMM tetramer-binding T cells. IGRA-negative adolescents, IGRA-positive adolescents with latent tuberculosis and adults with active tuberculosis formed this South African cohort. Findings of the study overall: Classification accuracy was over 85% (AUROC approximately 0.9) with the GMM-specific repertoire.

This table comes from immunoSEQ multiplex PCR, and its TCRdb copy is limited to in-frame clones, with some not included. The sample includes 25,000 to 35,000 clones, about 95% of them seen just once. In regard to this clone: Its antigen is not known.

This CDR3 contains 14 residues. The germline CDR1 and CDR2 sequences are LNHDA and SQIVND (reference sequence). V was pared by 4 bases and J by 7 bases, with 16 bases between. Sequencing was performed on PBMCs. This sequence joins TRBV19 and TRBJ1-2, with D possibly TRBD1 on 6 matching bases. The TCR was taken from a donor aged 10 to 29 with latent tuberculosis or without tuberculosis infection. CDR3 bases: TGTGCCAGTAGTACCCCCTTAACAGGGAGTGGCTACACCTTC. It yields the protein CASSTPLTGSGYTF.